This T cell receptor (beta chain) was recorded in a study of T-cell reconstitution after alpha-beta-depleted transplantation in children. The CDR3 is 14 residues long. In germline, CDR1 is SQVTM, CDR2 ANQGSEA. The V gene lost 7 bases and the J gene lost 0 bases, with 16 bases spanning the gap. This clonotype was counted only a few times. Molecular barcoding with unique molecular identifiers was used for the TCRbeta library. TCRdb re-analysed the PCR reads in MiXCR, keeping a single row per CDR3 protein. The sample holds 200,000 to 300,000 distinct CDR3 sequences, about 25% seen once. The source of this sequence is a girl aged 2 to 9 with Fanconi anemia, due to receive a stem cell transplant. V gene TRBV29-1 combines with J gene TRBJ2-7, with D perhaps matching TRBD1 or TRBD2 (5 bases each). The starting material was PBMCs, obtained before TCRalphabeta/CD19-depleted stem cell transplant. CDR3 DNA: TGCAGCGCCACCGGGGCGTCAAGCTCCTACGAGCAGTACTTC. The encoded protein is CSATGASSSYEQYF.